The clone carrying this T cell receptor (beta chain) was seen at least ten times. These data belong to a study of blood T cells in healthy people across ages. The CDR3 is 14 amino acids. In germline, CDR1 is SEHNR, CDR2 FQNEAQ (reference sequence). V was trimmed by 10 bases and J by 2 bases, leaving 18 bases between them. Then a second PCR, running about 6 to 12 cycles, was carried out with a sample-barcoded 5' primer and a J-beta primer mix. From the 5' RACE reads, TCRdb called clonotypes with MiXCR, one entry per CDR3 protein. The top ten hold approximately 15% of the sample, which has around 650,000 distinct CDR3 sequences, roughly 30% seen once.

Input material: blood. This receptor was taken from an elderly woman in good health. This chain connects TRBV7-9 to TRBJ2-7, with D perhaps matching TRBD1 or TRBD2 (6 bases each). CDR3 nucleotides: TGTGCCATCTCGGCAGGGGAGGTCACCTACGAGCAGTACTTC. As protein: CAISAGEVTYEQYF.